The 29 T cell receptor beta chains in this list originate from one sample, sequenced in a study of T cell responses to AZD1222 COVID-19 vaccine. Profiling relied on immunoSEQ multiplex PCR, and the TCRdb table lists in-frame clones only, not all of them. The sample lists roughly 120,000 clones, around 90% seen once, with about 1.6% in the top ten. The material was peripheral blood, obtained on day 0 of AZD1222 vaccination. These receptors all come from an adult in good health.

This clone was observed once. This rearrangement joins TRBV12-3 or TRBV12-4 to TRBJ1-1; D not certain. The CDR3 consists of 12 residues. V was pared by 5 bases and J by 7 bases, with 11 bases between. The CDR3 protein is CASSPEMGEAFF. The DNA for the CDR3 is TGTGCCAGCAGTCCAGAGATGGGTGAAGCTTTCTTT.

The V call is TRBV5-1, the J call TRBJ2-7; tentatively, D is TRBD2 (6 bases). CDR1 is SGHRS and CDR2 is YFSETQ in the germline V gene. Trimming stripped 4 bases from V and 7 bases from J, with 18 bases between. The CDR3 has 14 amino acids. The DNA of the CDR3 is TGCGCCAGCAGCCGGGGGACGTTCACAGCGGAGCAGTACTTC. It encodes CASSRGTFTAEQYF.

The chain links TRBV11-2 to TRBJ2-7; 7 bases align to TRBD2. Germline V lookup: CDR1 SGHAT, CDR2 FQNNGV. The CDR3 is 15 residues long. V lost 0 bases and J lost 1; bases outside the gene matches: 3. CDR3 bases: TGTGCCAGCAGCTTAGACCTCGGGGGGTCCTACGAGCAGTACTTC. The encoded protein is CASSLDLGGSYEQYF.

This clone is a singleton in its sample. This chain connects TRBV10-1 to TRBJ2-2; TRBD1 aligns across 9 bases. The CDR3 is made up of 14 amino acids. The germline V gene has CDR1 WNHNN and CDR2 SYGVQD (reference sequence). The junction had 5 bases not matched to a gene; V was cut back by 6 bases and J by 6 bases. The chain's CDR3 is CASSRDRVPGELFF. In DNA form, the CDR3 reads TGCGCCAGCAGCCGGGACAGGGTCCCCGGGGAGCTGTTTTTT.

The sample holds one count of this clone. V usage is TRBV7-6 and J usage is TRBJ1-3, with TRBD1 identical over 8 bases. This CDR3 has 16 amino acids. Germline V CDR1 and CDR2: SGHVS, FNYEAQ. With V trimmed by 5 bases and J by 4 bases, 10 bases remained unmatched. CDR3 residues: CASSTRGQGFGNTIYF. The CDR3 nucleotides read TGTGCCAGCAGCACCCGAGGACAGGGCTTCGGAAACACCATATATTTT.

The chain combines TRBV9 with TRBJ2-7; D may be TRBD1 (6 bases). There are 13 residues in the CDR3. From germline, CDR1 is SGDLS and CDR2 YYNGEE. V dropped 3 bases and J dropped 2 bases, with 9 bases sitting between them. In DNA form, the CDR3 reads TGTGCCAGCAGCGCGGACAGCCCCTACGAGCAGTACTTC. This translates into CASSADSPYEQYF.

This clone came up once. V is TRBV5-4 and J is TRBJ2-1, with TRBD1 matching 7 bases. V shed 4 bases and J 5 bases; nucleotides not matched to a gene: 9. The CDR3 runs to 15 residues. CDR1 is SGHNT and CDR2 is YYREEE in the germline V gene (reference sequence). The CDR3, as DNA: TGTGCCAGCAGCCCCCGACAGGGTGGGGACAATGAGCAGTTCTTC. It is translated as CASSPRQGGDNEQFF.

The chain combines TRBV7-9 with TRBJ1-2, with D tentatively TRBD1 (6 bases). Germline CDR1 reads SEHNR; CDR2 reads FQNEAQ (reference sequence). There are 13 residues in the CDR3. Trimming cost V 1 base and J 6 bases, with 9 bases left between them. The CDR3 bases are TGTGCCAGCAGCTTAGTCAGGGGCGATGGCTACACCTTC. This encodes CASSLVRGDGYTF.

Here the CDR3 reads CASSHEEGSSPLHF. In DNA, the CDR3 is TGCGCCAGCAGCCACGAGGAAGGGAGTTCACCCCTCCACTTT. V and J are TRBV4-1 and TRBJ1-6; D remains unclear. V lost 3 bases to trimming and J lost 9 bases, with 12 bases between them. This CDR3 is built from 14 residues. Per the germline V gene, CDR1 is MGHRA and CDR2 is YSYEKL.

The gene calls are TRBV25-1 and TRBJ1-2, with a possible D match to TRBD1 (5 bases). V gave up 4 bases and J gave up 3 bases, with 9 bases separating them. The germline CDR1 and CDR2 sequences are MGHDK and SYGVNS. The CDR3 runs to 13 residues. CDR3 DNA sequence: TGTGCCAGCAGTGTAGGGGAGTACTATGGCTACACCTTC. This encodes CASSVGEYYGYTF.

The chain recombines TRBV10-3 with TRBJ1-2; D remains ambiguous. V was pared by 0 bases and J by 0 bases, with 8 bases between. Per germline, CDR1 ENHRY and CDR2 SYGVKD. This CDR3 is 15 amino acids long. The CDR3 here is CAISESWLANYGYTF. The CDR3 region has the DNA TGTGCCATCAGTGAGTCGTGGTTGGCTAACTATGGCTACACCTTC.

Here the CDR3 DNA reads TGCGCCAGCAGCTACGGACTTAACACAGATACGCAGTATTTT. Its translation is CASSYGLNTDTQYF. V is TRBV10-1 and J is TRBJ2-3; perhaps TRBD2 as D (5 bases). The CDR3 is 14 residues long. Between the trimmed V and J ends, which lost 6 bases and 2 bases, there was a span of 12 bases. CDR1 is WNHNN, CDR2 SYGVQD, per germline (reference sequence).

This clone was seen only once. The genes are TRBV14 and TRBJ1-2, with 7 bases identical to TRBD1. Germline-derived CDR1 and CDR2 are SGHDN and FVKESK. Trimming at V came to 3 bases and at J to 4 bases, leaving 8 bases not matched to a gene. The CDR3 loop spans 15 amino acids. The CDR3 nucleotides read TGTGCCAGCAGCCACTCGACAGGGATCGTCTATGGCTACACCTTC. It codes for CASSHSTGIVYGYTF.

This chain links TRBV7-6 with TRBJ2-6; D is unclear. CDR3 length equals 16 residues. V gave up 5 bases and J gave up 3 bases, with 14 bases separating them. The germline CDR1 and CDR2 sequences are SGHVS and FNYEAQ. The CDR3 loop is CASSPSTAHGANVLTF. CDR3 DNA: TGTGCCAGCAGCCCCTCCACAGCCCATGGGGCCAACGTCCTGACTTTC.

The chain has TRBV5-5 and TRBJ1-2, with TRBD1 as a possible D gene (5 bases). V lost 0 bases to trimming and J lost 0 bases, with 15 bases between them. Germline values: CDR1 SGHKS, CDR2 YYEKEE (reference sequence). The CDR3 loop spans 17 amino acids. For the CDR3, the DNA is TGTGCCAGCAGCTTGGCATTTGGGGGGTCCGCTAACTATGGCTACACCTTC. Translating gives CASSLAFGGSANYGYTF.

This clone was seen only a few times. The chain carries TRBV5-4 and TRBJ2-1; D gene ambiguous. The germline gives CDR1 SGHNT, CDR2 YYREEE (reference sequence). The CDR3 is 12 amino acids. The ends were cut back, 2 bases at V and 7 bases at J, with 7 bases in the middle. CDR3 in amino acids: CASSFVENEQFF. CDR3 sequence (DNA): TGTGCCAGCAGCTTCGTAGAGAATGAGCAGTTCTTC.

This chain uses TRBV6-1 with TRBJ2-7; D gene unclear. V was trimmed by 1 base and J by 7 bases, leaving 11 bases between them. The CDR3 consists of 13 residues. Germline V lookup: CDR1 MNHNS, CDR2 SASEGT. This CDR3 reads CASSEVAQLEQYF. The CDR3 coding sequence is TGTGCCAGCAGTGAAGTAGCACAACTTGAGCAGTACTTC.

This chain links TRBV7-9 with TRBJ1-2; D gene unclear. Germline V gene sequence: CDR1 SEHNR, CDR2 FQNEAQ (reference sequence). This CDR3 is 12 amino acids long. Trimming took 3 bases from V and 1 from J, leaving 3 bases between them. The CDR3 sequence: CASSFVNYGYTF. In DNA, the CDR3 is TGTGCCAGCAGCTTCGTTAACTATGGCTACACCTTC. The full variable domain, its missing parts supplied by reference TRBV7-9 and TRBJ1-2, is DTGVSQNPRHKITKRGQNVTFRCDPISEHNRLYWYRQTLGQGPEFLTYFQNEAQLEKSRLLSDRFSAERPKGSFSTLEIQRTEQGDSAMYLCASSFVNYGYTFGSGTRLTVV.

This chain uses TRBV19 with TRBJ1-1, with D possibly matching TRBD1 (5 bases). Trimming left V 3 bases short and J 0 bases short, with 11 bases between. The CDR3 loop spans 15 amino acids. Germline V gene data show CDR1 as LNHDA and CDR2 as SQIVND (reference sequence). The CDR3 is CASSIDRSMNTEAFF. CDR3 in DNA: TGTGCCAGTAGTATCGACAGATCCATGAACACTGAAGCTTTCTTT.

The CDR3 spells CASSFNSDRSPLHF. The DNA of the CDR3 is TGTGCCAGCAGCTTCAACTCGGACCGTTCACCCCTCCACTTT. This chain connects TRBV11-2 to TRBJ1-6; D is unresolved. Deletions cut 3 bases from V and 9 bases from J, with 12 bases between. The length of the CDR3 is 14 residues. Germline-derived CDR1 and CDR2 are SGHAT and FQNNGV.

The chain recombines TRBV6-5 with TRBJ1-2; 7 bases map to TRBD1. The V segment lost 6 bases and the J segment 5 bases; nucleotides outside the gene matches: 9. Germline CDR1 reads MNHEY; CDR2 reads SVGAGI. The CDR3 spans 14 residues. In DNA form, the CDR3 reads TGTGCCAGCAGGCCTGGGACAGATAAGTATGGCTACACCTTC. Its translation is CASRPGTDKYGYTF.

J is TRBJ2-7 and V is TRBV28; 11 positions agree with TRBD2. From germline, CDR1 is MDHEN and CDR2 SYDVKM. This CDR3 region has 15 residues. Trimming removed 3 bases from V and 1 base from J; junction bases left unmatched: 2. Written as DNA, the CDR3 is TGTGCCAGCAGTTTGGGGACTAGCGGATCCTACGAGCAGTACTTC. Translation gives CASSLGTSGSYEQYF.

This clone was counted between two and nine times. CDR3 protein: CASTKPGLNTEAFF. In DNA form, the CDR3 reads TGTGCCAGCACCAAGCCGGGGTTGAACACTGAAGCTTTCTTT. This rearrangement joins TRBV5-4 to TRBJ1-1; D is unresolved. This CDR3 has 14 residues. V lost 6 bases to trimming and J lost 0 bases, with 12 bases between them. Germline CDR1 reads SGHNT; CDR2 reads YYREEE (reference sequence). Together with reference TRBV5-4 and TRBJ1-1, the CDR3 gives the full variable domain: ETGVTQSPTHLIKTRGQQVTLRCSSQSGHNTVSWYQQALGQGPQFIFQYYREEENGRGNFPPRFSGLQFPNYSSELNVNALELDDSALYLCASTKPGLNTEAFFGQGTRLTVV.

The chain couples TRBV21-1 to TRBJ1-2. TRBV21-1 is marked as a pseudogene. The CDR3 is 16 amino acids. CDR3 nucleotide sequence: TGTGCCAGCAGCCTCCCCTCTGGTAGGTGTAACTATGGCTACACCTTC. It specifies CASSLPSGRCNYGYTF.

The chain combines TRBV10-2 with TRBJ2-5; possible D gene TRBD2, 5 bases. The V end lost 7 bases, the J end lost 5 bases, and 20 bases lay between the germline ends. This CDR3 spans 15 amino acids. Germline V gene lookup returns CDR1 WSHSY and CDR2 SAAADI. The CDR3 nucleotides read TGCGCCAGCAAGCCCCAGAGGGCCGGTGGGGAGACCCAGTACTTC. This sequence encodes CASKPQRAGGETQYF.

The chain is built from TRBV6-1 and TRBJ2-1; D remains ambiguous. CDR3 length equals 16 residues. V was pared by 3 bases and J by 4 bases, with 16 bases between. The germline V gene has CDR1 MNHNS and CDR2 SASEGT. The CDR3 coding sequence is TGTGCCAGCAGTGATAGGATCCGGGTACCTTACAATGAGCAGTTCTTC. Residues: CASSDRIRVPYNEQFF.

This clone turned up a few times. V and J are TRBV7-9 and TRBJ1-2, with 7 bases identical to TRBD1. The CDR3 is 15 residues long. Germline V gene lookup returns CDR1 SEHNR and CDR2 FQNEAQ (reference sequence). V was clipped by 5 bases and J by 6 bases; unmatched bases: 12. The CDR3 region is CASSPQGLGEHGYTF. The CDR3 DNA sequence: TGTGCCAGCAGCCCACAGGGGCTAGGGGAGCATGGCTACACCTTC.

The chain employs TRBV18 and TRBJ1-6; the match to TRBD1 covers 8 bases. The CDR3 totals 16 residues. The V and J ends lost 6 bases and 0 bases, in that order; junction bases with no gene match: 4. Germline CDR1 is KGHSH and CDR2 is LQKENI. The CDR3 protein is CASSRQGSSYNSPLHF. Written as DNA, the CDR3 is TGTGCCAGCTCTCGACAGGGGAGCTCCTATAATTCACCCCTCCACTTT.

This clone has just one count. The chain links TRBV27 to TRBJ2-1; 7 nucleotides match TRBD1. Trimming removed 4 bases from V and 3 bases from J; junction bases left unmatched: 6. The CDR3 has 15 amino acids. CDR1 MNHEY and CDR2 SMNVEV come from the germline V gene (reference sequence). This chain's CDR3 is CASSSTGLDYNEQFF. The CDR3 bases are TGTGCCAGCAGTTCGACAGGGTTAGACTACAATGAGCAGTTCTTC.